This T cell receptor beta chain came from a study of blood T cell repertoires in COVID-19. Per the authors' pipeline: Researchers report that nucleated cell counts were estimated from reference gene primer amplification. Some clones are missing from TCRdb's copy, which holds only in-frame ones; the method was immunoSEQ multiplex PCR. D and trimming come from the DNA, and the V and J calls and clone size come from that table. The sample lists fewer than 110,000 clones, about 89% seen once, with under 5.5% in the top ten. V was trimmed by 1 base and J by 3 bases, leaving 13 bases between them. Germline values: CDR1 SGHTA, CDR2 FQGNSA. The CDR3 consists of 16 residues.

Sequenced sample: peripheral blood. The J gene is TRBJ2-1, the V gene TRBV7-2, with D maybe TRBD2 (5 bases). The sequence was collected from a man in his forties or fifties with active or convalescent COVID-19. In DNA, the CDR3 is TGTGCCAGCAGCTTAGTTGGTAATAGCGTCTACAATGAGCAGTTCTTC. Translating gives CASSLVGNSVYNEQFF. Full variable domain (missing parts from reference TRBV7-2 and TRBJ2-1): GAGVSQSPSNKVTEKGKDVELRCDPISGHTALYWYRQSLGQGLEFLIYFQGNSAPDKSGLPSDRFSAERTGGSVSTLTIQRTQQEDSAVYLCASSLVGNSVYNEQFFGPGTRLTVL.